This TCR beta chain came from a study of Ad26.COV2.S vaccination and SARS-CoV-2 variants (dated by TCRdb to about 2021). Notes on the research overall: Donors in the vaccine arm were drawn from COV1001, a multicentre, randomized, double-blind, placebo-controlled phase I-IIa trial testing Ad26.COV2.S in healthy adults. Ad26.COV2.S was administered intramuscularly at 5 x 10^10 or 1 x 10^11 viral particles, either as a single shot or as two shots given 56 days apart. TCRbeta repertoire sequencing was used to assess the specificity and breadth of SARS-CoV-2-reactive T cell receptors after Ad26.COV2.S vaccination. A total of around 32 samples were included in the TCR-sequenced set, comprising roughly 20 Ad26.COV2.S vaccine recipients, 5 placebo recipients and 8 SARS-CoV-2 convalescent individuals. Participants in the trial were split at random into five groups of five each, receiving low-dose or high-dose Ad26.COV2.S once or twice, or else placebo on both occasions. Blinding of investigators to trial group allocation was maintained during experiments and outcome assessment. Study-wide findings and limitations: Vaccine and placebo recipients had comparable non-spike TCR breadth, which fits with the vaccine containing only spike. Ad26.COV2.S recipients had higher spike-specific TCR breadth than placebo recipients (P = 0.0014). Substantial breadth of spike-specific CD8+ and CD4+ T cell responses was reported after vaccination. It was noted by the authors that total T cell responses may have been underestimated by the TCR breadth and depth analyses. Comparing responses between vaccine doses or regimens was not something the study was powered to do.

TCRbeta CDR3 regions were sequenced with the immunoSEQ Assay. After extraction, genomic DNA underwent amplification by bias-controlled multiplex PCR, followed by high-throughput sequencing. On the authors' methods: To quantify the absolute abundance of every unique TCRbeta CDR3 region, sequences were collapsed and filtered. T cell fraction was estimated by normalizing TCRbeta template counts to usable DNA, with usable DNA measured through amplification of reference genes found in all nucleated cells. Repertoire TCRs were annotated as SARS-CoV-2-specific by exact matching of V gene, CDR3 amino acid sequence and J gene to a known reactive TCR set. MIRA supplied the reference SARS-CoV-2 TCR set, which was filtered for enrichment in COVID-19-positive ImmuneCODE repertoires so that public or cross-reactive TCRs were removed. Using the MIRA antigens, annotated TCRs were further analysed by specific ORF or by position within an ORF. Breadth was defined as annotated unique rearrangements over total unique productive rearrangements; depth was the summed frequency of those rearrangements. TCR breadth was compared between groups using two-sided Wilcoxon rank-sum tests. What TCRdb holds here is the immuneACCESS table cut down to in-frame rearrangements. Part of the clones is not present; checked against another copy, under half of the missing clones reflect an unresolved V gene, and the others are unexplained. Clone size and V and J calls were adopted from that table, with D and trimming inferred from the DNA. The sample table records around 320,000 clones; 87% of these occur just once. The ten top clones hold around 3.5% of the sample.

With regard to this clone: The specificity of this receptor is unknown. Nothing much larger sits one base from this clone, and base qualities are not available.

The CDR3 covers 13 residues, taking in both the cysteine and the phenylalanine. Just CDR3 DNA is preserved here, 39 bases in frame from base 1. The germline V gene (reference sequence) provides CDR1 GTSNPN and CDR2 SVGIG. Trimming removed 3 bases from V and 0 bases from J, leaving 8 bases between the germline ends. The treatment or condition label corresponds to: some 20 received Ad26.COV2.S at low or high dose, single or two shots; roughly 5 received placebo; per-sample allocation not given. For vaccine and placebo recipients, the sequenced repertoires came from samples collected on day 63 after the first injection. Cohort 1b enrolled 20 to 30 adults aged 18-55 years at a single site in Boston, USA, between 29 July and 7 August 2020. Ad26.COV2.S consisted of a replication-incompetent adenovirus type 26 vector by which a prefusion-stabilized SARS-CoV-2 spike protein from the original Wuhan strain was expressed.

Sequencing used peripheral blood, obtained in a trial of Ad26.COV2.S vaccine versus placebo. In this chain, TRBV30 is recombined with TRBJ1-1, with no confident D gene call. The sequence derives from a person between 18 and 59 years old who received the Ad26.COV2.S COVID-19 vaccine or a placebo. The DNA sequence is TGTGCCTGGAGACGGCATCTGAACACTGAAGCTTTCTTT. It translates to CAWRRHLNTEAFF.